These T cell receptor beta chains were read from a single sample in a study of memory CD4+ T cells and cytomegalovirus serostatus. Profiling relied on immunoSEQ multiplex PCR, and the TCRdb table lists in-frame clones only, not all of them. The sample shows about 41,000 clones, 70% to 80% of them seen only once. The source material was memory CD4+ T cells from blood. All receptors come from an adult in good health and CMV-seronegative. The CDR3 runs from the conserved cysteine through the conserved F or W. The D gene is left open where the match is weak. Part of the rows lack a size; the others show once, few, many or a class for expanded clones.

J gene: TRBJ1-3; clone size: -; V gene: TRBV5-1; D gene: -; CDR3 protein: CASRAGPGSSGNTIYF; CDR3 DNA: TGCGCCAGCCGGGCGGGGCCAGGGAGCTCTGGAAACACCATATATTTT
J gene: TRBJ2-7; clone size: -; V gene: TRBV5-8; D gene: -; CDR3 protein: CASNSKTGEAEQYF; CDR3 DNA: TGTGCCAGCAATTCTAAAACAGGGGAGGCCGAGCAGTACTTC
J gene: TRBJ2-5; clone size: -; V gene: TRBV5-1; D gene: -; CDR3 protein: CASSITSGLAQTQYF; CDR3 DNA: TGCGCCAGCAGCATCACTTCGGGGCTAGCCCAGACCCAGTACTTC
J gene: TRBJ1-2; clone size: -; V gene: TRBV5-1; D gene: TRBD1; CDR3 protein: CASSWNNDRADGYTF; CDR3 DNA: TGCGCCAGCAGCTGGAATAACGACAGGGCGGATGGCTACACCTTC
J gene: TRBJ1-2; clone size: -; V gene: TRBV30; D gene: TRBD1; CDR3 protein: CAGTGGNYGYTF; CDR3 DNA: TGTGCCGGGACAGGTGGTAACTATGGCTACACCTTC
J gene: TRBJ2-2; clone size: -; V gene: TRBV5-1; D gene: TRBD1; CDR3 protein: CASSRGQGGTGELFF; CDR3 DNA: TGCGCCAGCAGCAGGGGACAGGGAGGGACCGGGGAGCTGTTTTTT
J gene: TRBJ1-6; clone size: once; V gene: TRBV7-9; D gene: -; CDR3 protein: CASSLQDLPLHF; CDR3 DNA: TGTGCCAGCAGCTTACAGGACCTACCCCTCCACTTT
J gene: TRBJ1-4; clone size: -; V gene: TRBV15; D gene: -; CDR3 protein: CATSRDGALIGGRNEKLFF; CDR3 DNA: TGTGCCACCAGCAGAGATGGGGCTCTTATCGGGGGTAGAAATGAAAAACTGTTTTTT
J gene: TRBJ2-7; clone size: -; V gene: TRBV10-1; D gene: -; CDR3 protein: CASSPLRGLGPYEQYF; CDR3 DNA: TGCGCCAGCAGTCCCCTAAGGGGGTTAGGTCCCTACGAGCAGTACTTC
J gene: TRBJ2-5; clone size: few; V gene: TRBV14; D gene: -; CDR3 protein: CASRRGTPTATQYF; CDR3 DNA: TGTGCCAGCAGAAGGGGGACCCCTACCGCGACCCAGTACTTC
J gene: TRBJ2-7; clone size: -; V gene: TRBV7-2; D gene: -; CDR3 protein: CASSPGMTGKGREQYF; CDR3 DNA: TGTGCCAGCAGCCCAGGAATGACGGGGAAGGGTCGCGAGCAGTACTTC
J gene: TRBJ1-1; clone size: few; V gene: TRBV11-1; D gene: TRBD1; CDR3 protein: CASSSRTGKAFF; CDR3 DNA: TGTGCCAGCAGCTCGCGGACAGGGAAAGCTTTCTTT
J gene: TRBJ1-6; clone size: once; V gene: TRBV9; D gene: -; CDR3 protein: CASSVQGNNSPLHF; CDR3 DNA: TGTGCCAGCAGCGTACAGGGAAATAATTCACCCCTCCACTTT
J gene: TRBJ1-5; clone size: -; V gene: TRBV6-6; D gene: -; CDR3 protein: CASSGYSNQPQHF; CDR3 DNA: TGTGCCAGCAGTGGTTATAGCAATCAGCCCCAGCATTTT
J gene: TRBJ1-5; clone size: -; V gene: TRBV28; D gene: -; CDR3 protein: CATGTTNQPQHF; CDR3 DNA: TGTGCCACAGGGACCACAAATCAGCCCCAGCATTTT
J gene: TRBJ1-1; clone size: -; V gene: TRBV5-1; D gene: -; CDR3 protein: CASSLGLNTEAFF; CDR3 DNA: TGCGCCAGCAGCTTGGGGCTGAACACTGAAGCTTTCTTT
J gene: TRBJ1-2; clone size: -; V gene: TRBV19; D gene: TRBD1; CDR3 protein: CASSIFSGGGVGYTF; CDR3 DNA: TGTGCCAGTAGTATCTTTTCAGGGGGCGGTGTAGGCTACACCTTC
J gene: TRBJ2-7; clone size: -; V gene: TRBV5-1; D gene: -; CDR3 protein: CASSTAGTSFYEQYF; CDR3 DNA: TGCGCCAGCAGCACCGCCGGGACATCATTTTACGAGCAGTACTTC
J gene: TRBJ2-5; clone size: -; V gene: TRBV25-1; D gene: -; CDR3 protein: CASSDRYAGTSETQYF; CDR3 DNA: TGTGCCAGCAGTGACCGATACGCCGGGACCTCAGAGACCCAGTACTTC
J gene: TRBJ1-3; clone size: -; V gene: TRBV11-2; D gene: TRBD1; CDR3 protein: CASSSTRDRLHGNTIYF; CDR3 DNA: TGTGCCAGCAGCTCAACGCGGGACAGGCTCCATGGAAACACCATATATTTT
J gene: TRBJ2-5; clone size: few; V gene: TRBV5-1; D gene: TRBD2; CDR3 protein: CASRLLAGGQETQYF; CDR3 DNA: TGCGCCAGCAGACTTCTCGCGGGGGGACAAGAGACCCAGTACTTC
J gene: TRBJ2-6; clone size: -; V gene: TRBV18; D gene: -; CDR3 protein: CASSPNSYSGANVLTF; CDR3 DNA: TGTGCCAGCTCACCGAACAGCTACTCTGGGGCCAACGTCCTGACTTTC
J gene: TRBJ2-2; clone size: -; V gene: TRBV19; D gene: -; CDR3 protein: CASSIGRTAQRNTGELFF; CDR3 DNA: TGTGCCAGTAGTATTGGTAGGACAGCCCAAAGGAACACCGGGGAGCTGTTTTTT
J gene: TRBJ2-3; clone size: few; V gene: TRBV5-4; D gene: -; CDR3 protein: CASSLPGVTDTQYF; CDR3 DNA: TGTGCCAGCAGCTTACCAGGGGTCACAGATACGCAGTATTTT
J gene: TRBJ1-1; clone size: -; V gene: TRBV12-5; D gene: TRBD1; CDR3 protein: CASGSRQGRSFF; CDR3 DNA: TGTGCTAGTGGTTCGAGACAGGGACGGTCTTTCTTT
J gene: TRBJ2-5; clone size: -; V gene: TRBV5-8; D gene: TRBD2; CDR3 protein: CASSATLTSGGQETQYF; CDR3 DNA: TGTGCCAGCAGCGCCACATTAACTAGCGGGGGGCAAGAGACCCAGTACTTC
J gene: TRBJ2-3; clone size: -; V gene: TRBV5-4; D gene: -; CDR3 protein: CASSRDRRDTQYF; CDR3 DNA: TGTGCCAGCAGCCGAGACCGAAGAGATACGCAGTATTTT
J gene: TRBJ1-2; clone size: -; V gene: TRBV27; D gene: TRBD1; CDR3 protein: CASRGQGRYYGYTF; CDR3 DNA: TGTGCCAGCAGAGGACAGGGAAGGTACTATGGCTACACCTTC
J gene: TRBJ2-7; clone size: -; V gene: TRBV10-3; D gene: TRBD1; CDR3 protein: CAISERTGTYEQYF; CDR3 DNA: TGTGCCATCAGTGAAAGGACAGGGACCTACGAGCAGTACTTC